This T cell receptor (beta chain) was recovered during a study of shared clonotypes between healthy human individuals. Study-wide results and caveats: In contrast to clonotypes shared by all four donors, non-shared clonotypes had lower generation probabilities. Memory subsets generally showed lower estimated richness than naive subsets.

CD8 cells regarded as naive lacked CD45RO, were positively chosen for CCR7, and omitted terminally differentiated effector memory CD45RA+ cells. Every contributor of samples was a Caucasian grown-up residing in Nashville, Tennessee. This table comes from immunoSEQ multiplex PCR, and its TCRdb copy is limited to in-frame clones, with some not included. Of just over 2,000,000 clones listed, approximately 94% are singletons. Worth noting for this clone: Its antigen is undetermined.

The source is a man aged 18-30 years in good health. Specimen: naive CD8+ T cells sorted from blood.

The CDR3 protein is CAWEEGSGANVLTF. The CDR3 nucleotides are TGTGCCTGGGAGGAGGGCTCTGGGGCCAACGTCCTGACTTTC. The rearrangement joins TRBV30 to TRBJ2-6, with a possible D match to TRBD2 (6 bases). CDR3 length equals 14 residues. The germline V and J ends were trimmed by 5 bases and 0 bases, with 8 bases remaining between them. Germline V gene sequence: CDR1 GTSNPN, CDR2 SVGIG (reference sequence). The full variable domain, completed using reference TRBV30 and TRBJ2-6, is SQTIHQWPATLVQPVGSPLSLECTVEGTSNPNLYWYRQAAGRGLQLLFYSVGIGQISSEVPQNLSASRPQDRQFILSSKKLLLSDSGFYLCAWEEGSGANVLTFGAGSRLTVL.